This T cell receptor (beta chain) was profiled in a study of OX40 agonist ivuxolimab in advanced cancers. The wider study: Participants, 80% to 90% male, averaged roughly 60 years of age, ranging from 23 to 79.

The V gene lost 1 base and the J gene lost 0 bases, with 12 bases spanning the gap. Germline V lookup: CDR1 SGHDN, CDR2 FVKESK. This CDR3 is 16 amino acids long. Note on this clone: Its specificity is not known.

The data were produced by immunoSEQ multiplex PCR, yet TCRdb's version contains in-frame clones alone and is incomplete. The sample includes some 35,000 clones, almost 80% of them seen just once. Overall study results and limits: Certain nonresponders likewise exhibited a low normalized T-cell clonal expansion. CD4+ and CD8+ blood T cells expanded clonally by week 6 at 0.1 to 3.0 mg/kg.

The V gene is TRBV14, the J gene TRBJ1-2; D gene uncertain. The sequenced sample was CD4+ or CD8+ T cells sorted from blood, obtained in a trial of the OX40 agonist ivuxolimab. This receptor was taken from an adult with an advanced solid tumor such as melanoma, head and neck, liver or kidney cancer. CDR3 loop: CASSQVGQRSNYGYTF. Here the CDR3 DNA reads TGTGCCAGCAGCCAAGTCGGGCAGCGATCTAACTATGGCTACACCTTC.